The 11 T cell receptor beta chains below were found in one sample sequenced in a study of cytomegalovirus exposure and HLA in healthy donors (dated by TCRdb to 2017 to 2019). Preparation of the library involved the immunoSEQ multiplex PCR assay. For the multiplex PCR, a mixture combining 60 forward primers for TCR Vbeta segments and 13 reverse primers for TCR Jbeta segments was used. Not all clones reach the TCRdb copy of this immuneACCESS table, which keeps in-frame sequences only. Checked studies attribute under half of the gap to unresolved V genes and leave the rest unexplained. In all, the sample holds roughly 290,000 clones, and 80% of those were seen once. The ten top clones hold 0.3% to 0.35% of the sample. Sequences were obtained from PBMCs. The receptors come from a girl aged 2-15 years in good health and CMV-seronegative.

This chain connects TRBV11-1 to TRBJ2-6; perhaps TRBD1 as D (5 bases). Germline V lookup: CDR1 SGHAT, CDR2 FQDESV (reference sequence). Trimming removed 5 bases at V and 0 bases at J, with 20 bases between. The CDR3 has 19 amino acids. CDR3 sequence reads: CASSHGGRGYYSGANVLTF. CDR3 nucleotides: TGTGCCAGCAGCCACGGCGGAAGGGGTTATTACTCTGGGGCCAACGTCCTGACTTTC.

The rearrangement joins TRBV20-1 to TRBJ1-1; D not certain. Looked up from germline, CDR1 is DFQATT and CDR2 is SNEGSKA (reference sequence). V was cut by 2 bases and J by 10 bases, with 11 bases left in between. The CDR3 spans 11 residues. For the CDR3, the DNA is TGCAGTGCTAGACTGGCAGTCCTAGCTTTCTTT. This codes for CSARLAVLAFF.

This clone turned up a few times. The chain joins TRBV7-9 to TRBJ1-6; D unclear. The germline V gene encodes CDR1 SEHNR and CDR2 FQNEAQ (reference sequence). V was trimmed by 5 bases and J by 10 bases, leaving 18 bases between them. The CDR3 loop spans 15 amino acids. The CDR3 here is CASSPLAEKSSPLHF. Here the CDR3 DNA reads TGTGCCAGCAGCCCACTAGCCGAAAAAAGCTCACCCCTCCACTTT.

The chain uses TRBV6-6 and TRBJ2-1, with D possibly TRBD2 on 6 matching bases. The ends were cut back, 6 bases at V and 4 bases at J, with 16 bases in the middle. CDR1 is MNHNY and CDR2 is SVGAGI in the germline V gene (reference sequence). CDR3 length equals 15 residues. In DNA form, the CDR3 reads TGTGCCAGCAGCCAACCGGGACTCCAGTACAATGAGCAGTTCTTC. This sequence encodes CASSQPGLQYNEQFF.

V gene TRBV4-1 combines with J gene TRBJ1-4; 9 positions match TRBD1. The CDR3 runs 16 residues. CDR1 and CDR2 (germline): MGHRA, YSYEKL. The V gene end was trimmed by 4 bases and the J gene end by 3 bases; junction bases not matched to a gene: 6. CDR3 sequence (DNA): TGCGCCAGCAGCCGCGGACAGGGGCCGTCTAATGAAAAACTGTTTTTT. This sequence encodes CASSRGQGPSNEKLFF.

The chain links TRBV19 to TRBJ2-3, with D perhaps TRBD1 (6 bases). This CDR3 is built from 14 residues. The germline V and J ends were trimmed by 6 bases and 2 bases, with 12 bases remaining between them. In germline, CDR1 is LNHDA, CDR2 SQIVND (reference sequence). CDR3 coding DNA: TGTGCCAGTAGATTCCGGGACAACACAGATACGCAGTATTTT. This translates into CASRFRDNTDTQYF.

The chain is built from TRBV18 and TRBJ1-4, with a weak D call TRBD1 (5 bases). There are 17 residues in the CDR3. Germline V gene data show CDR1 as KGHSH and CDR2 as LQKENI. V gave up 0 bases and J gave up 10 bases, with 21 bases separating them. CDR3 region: CASSPPTERDTRGKLFF. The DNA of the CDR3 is TGTGCCAGCTCACCACCAACTGAAAGGGATACAAGGGGAAAACTGTTTTTT.

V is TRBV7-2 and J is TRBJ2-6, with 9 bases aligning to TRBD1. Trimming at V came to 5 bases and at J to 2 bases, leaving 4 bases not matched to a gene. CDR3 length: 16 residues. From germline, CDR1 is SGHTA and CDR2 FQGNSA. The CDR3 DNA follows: TGTGCCAGCAGCCGCCGACAGGGGGCTGGGGCCAACGTCCTGACTTTC. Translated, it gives CASSRRQGAGANVLTF.

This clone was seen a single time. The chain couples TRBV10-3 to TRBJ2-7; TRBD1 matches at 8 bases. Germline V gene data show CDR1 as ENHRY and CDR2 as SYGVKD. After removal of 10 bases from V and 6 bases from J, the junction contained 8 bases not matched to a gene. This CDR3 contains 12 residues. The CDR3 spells CARDRREGEQYF. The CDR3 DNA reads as TGTGCCAGGGACAGGCGGGAAGGCGAGCAGTACTTC.

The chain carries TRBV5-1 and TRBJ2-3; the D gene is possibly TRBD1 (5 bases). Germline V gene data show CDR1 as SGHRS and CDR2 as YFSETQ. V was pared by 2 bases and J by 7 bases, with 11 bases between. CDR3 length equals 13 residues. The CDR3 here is CASSFPGMNTQYF. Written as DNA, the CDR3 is TGCGCCAGCAGCTTCCCAGGGATGAATACGCAGTATTTT.

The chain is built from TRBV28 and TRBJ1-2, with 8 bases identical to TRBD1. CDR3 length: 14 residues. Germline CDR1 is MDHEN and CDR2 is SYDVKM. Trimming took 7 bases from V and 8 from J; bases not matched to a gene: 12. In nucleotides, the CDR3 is TGTGCCAGCAACCCGACAGGGGAGGAACGCGGCTACACCTTC. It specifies CASNPTGEERGYTF.